The 27 T cell receptor beta chains below come from one sample, sequenced in a study of regulatory T cells in long-lasting Graves disease. Construction of TCR beta libraries relied on iRepertoire HTBI primers and on Arm-PCR targeting CDR3 regions. TCRdb passed the multiplex PCR reads through MiXCR, listing each CDR3 protein once. The sample includes a few hundred thousand distinct CDR3 sequences, about 17% of them seen just once. Time point described: newly diagnosed GD, antithyroid drugs for less than 3 months. Extracted PBMC RNA gave rise to the TCR library. Another study also made use of these data, one on T cells in Graves' hyperthyroidism and ophthalmopathy.

The sample in question was peripheral blood mononuclear cells (PBMCs), obtained at new diagnosis, from a patient treated with antithyroid drugs. The receptors were gathered from a woman aged 18-29 years with Graves disease.

The sample holds many counts of this clonotype. The chain joins TRBV12-3 or TRBV12-4 to TRBJ1-1; D is unclear. The CDR3 is 13 amino acids. V lost 8 bases and J 1 base, leaving 11 bases between the germline ends. Here the CDR3 reads CASLPESNTEAFF. CDR3 coding DNA: TGTGCCAGCCTTCCTGAATCGAACACTGAAGCTTTCTTT.

This clonotype was picked up many times. J is TRBJ2-3 and V is TRBV29-1; tentatively, D is TRBD2 (6 bases). The CDR3 length is 14 residues. CDR1 SQVTM and CDR2 ANQGSEA come from the germline V gene. The V end lost 5 bases, the J end lost 4 bases, and 16 bases lay between the germline ends. The CDR3 DNA sequence: TGCAGCGTTTTATTGGCTAGCGACCCAGATACGCAGTATTTT. It codes for CSVLLASDPDTQYF.

This clonotype was seen many times. The chain is built from TRBV28 and TRBJ1-5; D is possibly TRBD1 (5 bases). Trimming stripped 4 bases from V and 5 bases from J, with 15 bases between. CDR3 length equals 15 residues. Germline V gives CDR1 MDHEN, CDR2 SYDVKM. The CDR3 DNA is TGTGCCAGCAGTTACTCCGGGGCGGTGGATCAGCCCCAGCATTTT. Amino acid sequence: CASSYSGAVDQPQHF.

This clonotype turned up a few times. The V and J genes are TRBV9 and TRBJ2-3; 8 bases map to TRBD2. This CDR3 is built from 20 residues. Germline values: CDR1 SGDLS, CDR2 YYNGEE. Losses at the gene ends were 4 bases for V and 3 bases for J; bases not matched to a gene: 22. The chain's CDR3 is CASSLTGGTRFISQTDTQYF. In DNA form, the CDR3 reads TGTGCCAGCAGCTTAACGGGGGGGACTAGGTTTATCTCCCAGACAGATACGCAGTATTTT.

The genes are TRBV6-2 or TRBV6-3 and TRBJ2-3; no clear D. Germline CDR1 and CDR2: MNHEY and SVGEGT. This CDR3 spans 16 amino acids. Trimming stripped 2 bases from V and 0 bases from J, with 12 bases between. CDR3 nucleotides: TGTGCCAGCAGTTACGAAGCTGCCTCTAGCACAGATACGCAGTATTTT. This sequence encodes CASSYEAASSTDTQYF.

This clonotype was detected many times. As DNA, the CDR3 is TGTGCCAGCAGTTTGGGTATAGATGAGCAGTTCTTC. Protein product: CASSLGIDEQFF. The rearrangement links TRBV12-3 or TRBV12-4 to TRBJ2-1; D gene ambiguous. There are 12 residues in the CDR3. Trimming removed 3 bases at V and 8 bases at J, with 8 bases between.

This clonotype was found many times. The junction shows a germline mismatch at one end, possibly a read error. The chain has TRBV5-1 and TRBJ2-7, with unresolved D. Germline-derived CDR1 and CDR2 are SGHRS and YFSETQ. The CDR3 spans 12 residues. The CDR3 nucleotides read TGTGCCAGCAGCTTAACCGACTACGAGCAGTACTTC. Its protein is CASSLTDYEQYF.

To note about this clonotype: A much more abundant neighbour one base away suggests this may be a read error. V and J are TRBV20-1 and TRBJ2-7, with D hard to call. The V and J ends lost 5 bases and 7 bases respectively, with 18 bases between them. The CDR3 loop spans 13 amino acids. Germline values: CDR1 DFQATT, CDR2 SNEGSKA (reference sequence). The CDR3 region is CSAPWGWRDEQYF. CDR3 coding DNA: TGCAGTGCTCCCTGGGGATGGCGCGATGAGCAGTACTTC.

There are many counts of this clonotype. V is TRBV7-6 and J is TRBJ2-5, with 9 positions matching TRBD2. Germline values: CDR1 SGHVS, CDR2 FNYEAQ. V dropped 1 base and J dropped 5; count of bases not matched to a gene: 2. The CDR3 runs to 14 residues. This chain's CDR3 is CASSLELAGETQYF. As DNA, the CDR3 is TGTGCCAGCAGCTTAGAACTAGCGGGCGAGACCCAGTACTTC. Based on the CDR3 plus reference TRBV7-6 and TRBJ2-5, the full variable domain is GAGVSQSPRYKVTKRGQDVALRCDPISGHVSLYWYRQALGQGPEFLTYFNYEAQQDKSGLPNDRFSAERPEGSISTLTIQRTEQRDSAMYRCASSLELAGETQYFGPGTRLLVL.

This clonotype was picked up many times. The chain joins TRBV7-3 to TRBJ2-6, with a weak D call TRBD1 (5 bases). The CDR3 sequence is 20 residues long. V was cut by 0 bases and J by 0 bases, with 18 bases left in between. From germline, CDR1 is SGHTA and CDR2 FQGTGA. The CDR3 DNA reads TGTGCCAGCAGCTTAACTGGCGCAGGGTCACGCGGCTCTGGGGCCAACGTCCTGACTTTC. It encodes CASSLTGAGSRGSGANVLTF.

This clonotype was observed many times. The V call is TRBV27, the J call TRBJ2-1, with 9 bases lining up with TRBD1. Germline V gene data show CDR1 as MNHEY and CDR2 as SMNVEV (reference sequence). The trim removed 8 bases at V and 4 bases at J, leaving 12 bases unmatched. This CDR3 has 16 amino acids. In nucleotides, the CDR3 is TGTGCCAGCGGAAAAACCGGGACAGGGTTTTACAATGAGCAGTTCTTC. Translated, it gives CASGKTGTGFYNEQFF.

This clonotype has only a few counts. The chain links TRBV14 to TRBJ2-7, with 8 bases identical to TRBD1. The ends lost 3 bases at V and 3 bases at J; junction bases unmatched: 10. In germline, CDR1 is SGHDN, CDR2 FVKESK. This CDR3 contains 16 residues. Here the CDR3 reads CASSQRQGRGDYEQYF. The CDR3 DNA follows: TGTGCCAGCAGCCAGAGACAGGGGCGTGGCGACTACGAGCAGTACTTC.

The V and J genes are TRBV30 and TRBJ2-2; TRBD2 aligns across 10 bases. This CDR3 spans 18 amino acids. Germline V lookup: CDR1 GTSNPN, CDR2 SVGIG (reference sequence). Trimming at V came to 0 bases and at J to 0 bases, leaving 7 bases not matched to a gene. CDR3 nucleotide sequence: TGTGCCTGGAGTGTTAGATTAGCGGGGGGCACGAACACCGGGGAGCTGTTTTTT. Amino acid sequence: CAWSVRLAGGTNTGELFF.

This clonotype has at least ten counts. V and J are TRBV27 and TRBJ1-1, with 7 bases matching TRBD1. Germline-derived CDR1 and CDR2 are MNHEY and SMNVEV (reference sequence). There are 12 residues in the CDR3. V lost 10 bases and J lost 2; bases outside the gene matches: 4. The CDR3: CATQGGNTEAFF. The CDR3 nucleotides are TGTGCCACCCAGGGGGGTAACACTGAAGCTTTCTTT.

This clonotype was observed at least ten times. The V gene is TRBV15, the J gene TRBJ2-3; 7 nucleotides match TRBD2. CDR1 and CDR2 from the germline V gene are LNHNV and YYDKDF (reference sequence). This CDR3 contains 16 residues. Unmatched junction bases numbered 6, after V lost 0 bases and J lost 3 bases. CDR3 sequence: CATSRDRQRGTDTQYF. CDR3 coding DNA: TGTGCCACCAGCAGAGATCGGCAGCGGGGAACAGATACGCAGTATTTT.

This clonotype was counted many times. The genes are TRBV6-1 and TRBJ2-5; tentatively, D is TRBD2 (5 bases). V shed 6 bases and J shed 2 bases, with 13 bases lying between them. There are 14 residues in the CDR3. Germline V gives CDR1 MNHNS, CDR2 SASEGT. CDR3 in DNA: TGTGCCAGCAGCCTAGCAGGACTTCAAGAGACCCAGTACTTC. It codes for CASSLAGLQETQYF.

This clonotype was counted between two and nine times. The gene calls are TRBV29-1 and TRBJ2-1, with D uncertain. This CDR3 comprises 13 residues. Germline lookup yields CDR1 SQVTM and CDR2 ANQGSEA. The germline V and J ends were trimmed by 1 base and 0 bases, with 4 bases remaining between them. CDR3 nucleotides: TGCAGCGTTGAAGGATACTCCTACAATGAGCAGTTCTTC. It is translated as CSVEGYSYNEQFF.

There are many counts of this clonotype. The genes are TRBV3-1 and TRBJ2-3; 7 bases agree with TRBD1. The CDR3 extends over 16 amino acids. CDR1 and CDR2 from the germline V gene are LGHDT and YNNKEL (reference sequence). The trim removed 1 base at V and 6 bases at J, leaving 10 bases unmatched. CDR3 in amino acids: CASSQVDEGAIDTQYF. Here the CDR3 DNA reads TGTGCCAGCAGCCAAGTTGACGAGGGGGCCATCGATACGCAGTATTTT.

This clonotype has at least ten counts. The J gene is TRBJ1-1, the V gene TRBV6-1; unclear D gene. The germline V gene has CDR1 MNHNS and CDR2 SASEGT. Between the trimmed V and J ends, which lost 6 bases and 3 bases, there was a span of 8 bases. The length of the CDR3 is 12 residues. The CDR3 DNA follows: TGTGCCAGCAGCTCCGTACACACTGAAGCTTTCTTT. Residues: CASSSVHTEAFF.

In the case of this clonotype: At one end, the junction sequence differs from germline, possibly due to a read error. This chain joins TRBV20-1 and TRBJ2-3; TRBD2 aligns across 10 bases. This CDR3 is 17 amino acids long. Germline CDR1 DFQATT, CDR2 SNEGSKA (reference sequence). CDR3 sequence: CSARIVRTSGLTDKQYF. In nucleotides, the CDR3 is TGCAGTGCTAGAATCGTTAGGACTAGCGGCCTCACAGATAAGCAGTATTTT.

This chain uses TRBV20-1 with TRBJ2-1; the D is unclear. In germline, CDR1 is DFQATT, CDR2 SNEGSKA (reference sequence). Deletions cut 4 bases from V and 0 bases from J, with 4 bases between. The CDR3 spans 12 residues. DNA for the CDR3: TGCAGTGCTATCATCTCCTACAATGAGCAGTTCTTC. It specifies CSAIISYNEQFF.

Turning to this clonotype: This probably arose from a read error, given a far larger clone one base away. The chain's CDR3 is CASGAGYEQFF. The DNA for the CDR3 is TGTGCCAGCGGTGCGGGCTACGAGCAGTTCTTC. The genes are TRBV2 and TRBJ2-1; a weak D match, TRBD2 (5 bases). Trimming shortened V by 8 bases and J by 10 bases, and 12 bases separated the two germline ends. The CDR3 runs to 11 residues. Germline assignment: CDR1 SNHLY and CDR2 FYNNEI.

The chain joins TRBV9 to TRBJ2-1, with D maybe TRBD2 (7 bases). The end of the DNA aligns better with TRBJ2-5, so the J call may be wrong. There are 16 residues in the CDR3. Germline CDR1 SGDLS, CDR2 YYNGEE. The CDR3: CASSLGLAEGEETQYF. DNA for the CDR3: TGTGCCAGCAGCCTGGGGCTAGCGGAGGGGGAAGAGACCCAGTACTTC.

Worth noting for this clonotype: A read error may explain this, as a much larger clone is one base away. V and J are TRBV20-1 and TRBJ2-7, with 10 bases matching TRBD2. V shed 6 bases, J shed 7 bases, and the junction held 9 bases outside the gene matches. The germline V gene has CDR1 DFQATT and CDR2 SNEGSKA (reference sequence). The CDR3 covers 13 residues. CDR3 sequence: CSAERGGYNEQYF. The CDR3 DNA follows: TGCAGTGCCGAGCGGGGGGGCTACAATGAGCAGTACTTC.

This clonotype showed up many times. The genes are TRBV5-1 and TRBJ1-3; D remains unclear. Trimming removed 4 bases from V and 2 bases from J, with 16 bases in between. Germline assignment: CDR1 SGHRS and CDR2 YFSETQ. The CDR3 has 16 amino acids. CDR3 in amino acids: CASSLNEGLAGNTIYF. CDR3 DNA sequence: TGCGCCAGCAGCCTAAACGAAGGACTCGCTGGAAACACCATATATTTT.

This clonotype occurred many times. The chain employs TRBV5-5 and TRBJ2-1, with D perhaps TRBD1 or TRBD2 (7 bases each). CDR1 and CDR2 (germline): SGHKS, YYEKEE (reference sequence). This CDR3 comprises 15 residues. Deletions cut 1 base from V and 7 bases from J, with 15 bases between. CDR3 amino acids: CASSLQGGTWNEQFF. The CDR3 DNA is TGTGCCAGCAGCTTGCAGGGGGGGACGTGGAATGAGCAGTTCTTC.

A remark on this clonotype: The likely explanation is a read error, given a far larger clone one base away. V and J are TRBV30 and TRBJ2-4, with TRBD2 identical over 8 bases. This CDR3 is built from 13 residues. CDR1 and CDR2 (germline): GTSNPN, SVGIG (reference sequence). Trimming cost V 4 bases and J 13 bases; bases outside gene matches: 12. DNA of the CDR3: TGTGCCTGGAATGCGGGACTAGGGGATGAGCAGTACTTC. This gives the protein CAWNAGLGDEQYF.